The 29 T cell receptor beta chains below were found in one sample sequenced in a study of cytomegalovirus exposure and HLA in healthy donors. A multiplex PCR was run with 60 Vbeta primers and 13 Jbeta primers. Here immunoSEQ multiplex PCR was the method, and the copy in TCRdb shows in-frame clones only, minus some. The sample lists about 150,000 clones, around 86% occurring once. Sequenced: PBMCs. Receptor source: a woman aged 25 to 39 in good health and CMV-seronegative.

The chain links TRBV7-2 to TRBJ1-1, with D tentatively TRBD1 (6 bases). V was trimmed by 5 bases and J by 0 bases, leaving 16 bases between them. Per the germline V gene, CDR1 is SGHTA and CDR2 is FQGNSA. This CDR3 is 16 amino acids long. CDR3 sequence reads: CASSPLRQVMNTEAFF. DNA of the CDR3: TGTGCCAGCAGCCCCCTGAGACAGGTAATGAACACTGAAGCTTTCTTT.

The chain is built from TRBV5-5 and TRBJ1-5, with 9 bases identical to TRBD1. CDR3 size: 14 residues. V shed 4 bases, J shed 7 bases, and the junction held 6 bases outside the gene matches. Germline-derived CDR1 and CDR2 are SGHKS and YYEKEE (reference sequence). CDR3 loop: CASSLGQGRQPQHF. The CDR3 DNA reads TGTGCCAGCAGCCTTGGACAGGGGCGACAGCCCCAGCATTTT.

CDR3 residues: CASSLTGANPNTEAFF. CDR3 DNA sequence: TGCGCCAGCAGTCTGACAGGGGCCAACCCGAACACTGAAGCTTTCTTT. The V and J genes are TRBV10-2 and TRBJ1-1, with TRBD1 identical over 8 bases. Germline values: CDR1 WSHSY, CDR2 SAAADI. The length of the CDR3 is 16 residues. With V trimmed by 5 bases and J by 1 base, 9 bases remained unmatched.

The chain joins TRBV30 to TRBJ2-3; 7 positions match TRBD2. The CDR3 is 15 amino acids. Germline V gives CDR1 GTSNPN, CDR2 SVGIG (reference sequence). V dropped 3 bases and J dropped 1; count of bases not matched to a gene: 7. The CDR3 region has the DNA TGTGCCTGGAGAGCGGGGCGAGGGGGCACAGATACGCAGTATTTT. It yields the protein CAWRAGRGGTDTQYF.

The chain combines TRBV11-2 with TRBJ2-5; unclear D gene. The V gene lost 2 bases and the J gene lost 2 bases, with 6 bases spanning the gap. From germline, CDR1 is SGHAT and CDR2 FQNNGV. This CDR3 is built from 13 residues. The CDR3 here is CASSLLRQETQYF. The CDR3, as DNA: TGTGCCAGCAGCTTATTACGGCAAGAGACCCAGTACTTC.

The gene calls are TRBV18 and TRBJ1-1; the D is unclear. The CDR3 consists of 14 residues. Deletions cut 1 base from V and 1 base from J, with 7 bases between. Germline V lookup: CDR1 KGHSH, CDR2 LQKENI. CDR3: CASSPQSGNTEAFF. The DNA of the CDR3 is TGTGCCAGCTCACCACAATCAGGGAACACTGAAGCTTTCTTT.

The CDR3 DNA reads TGTGCCAGCAGCTTGGAAAACAGGGTTAACGGGGAGCTGTTTTTT. Protein product: CASSLENRVNGELFF. The chain employs TRBV5-6 and TRBJ2-2; tentatively, D is TRBD1 (6 bases). Germline V lookup: CDR1 SGHDT, CDR2 YYEEEE. The CDR3 is made up of 15 amino acids. V lost 0 bases to trimming and J lost 7 bases, with 13 bases between them.

The chain recombines TRBV6-5 with TRBJ1-1; 7 nucleotides line up with TRBD1. Germline CDR1 is MNHEY and CDR2 is SVGAGI. The CDR3 extends over 15 amino acids. Losses at the gene ends were 6 bases for V and 4 bases for J; bases not matched to a gene: 11. CDR3 in DNA: TGTGCCAGCAGGGGAACAGGGGAAAGGGGCACTGAAGCTTTCTTT. This encodes CASRGTGERGTEAFF.

This chain connects TRBV9 to TRBJ2-3; 9 nucleotides match TRBD1. V lost 2 bases to trimming and J lost 3 bases; unmatched junction nucleotides: 10. The CDR3 totals 17 residues. CDR1 and CDR2 from the germline V gene are SGDLS and YYNGEE. CDR3 region: CASSVSGGTGPTDTQYF. The CDR3 nucleotides are TGTGCCAGCAGCGTCTCCGGTGGGACAGGGCCAACAGATACGCAGTATTTT.

The genes are TRBV2 and TRBJ2-7; TRBD1 aligns across 10 bases. Germline CDR1 SNHLY, CDR2 FYNNEI. Trimming took 7 bases from V and 12 from J; bases not matched to a gene: 12. The CDR3 length is 13 residues. The CDR3 DNA sequence: TGTGCCAGCACATACCGCCCGGGACAGGGGTCGTACTTC. Translated, it gives CASTYRPGQGSYF.

The chain couples TRBV7-9 to TRBJ1-2; no firm D call. Germline V gene lookup returns CDR1 SEHNR and CDR2 FQNEAQ (reference sequence). The CDR3 has 16 residues. Trimming pared 4 bases from V and 4 bases from J, leaving 19 bases between. The CDR3 DNA reads TGTGCCAGCAGCTCCTCAATCAGGTTGTTCACCTATGGCTACACCTTC. It specifies CASSSSIRLFTYGYTF.

The chain joins TRBV7-6 to TRBJ2-3, with TRBD2 matching over 7 bases. Germline assignment: CDR1 SGHVS and CDR2 FNYEAQ. The CDR3 runs 16 residues. V lost 5 bases and J lost 5; bases outside the gene matches: 13. The CDR3 here is CASSLVAGAAVDTQYF. The CDR3 bases are TGTGCCAGCAGCCTCGTTGCGGGAGCTGCTGTAGATACGCAGTATTTT.

The CDR3 here is CASSLVGDRGMYNEQFF. DNA for the CDR3: TGTGCCAGCAGCTTAGTCGGGGACAGGGGGATGTACAATGAGCAGTTCTTC. This chain links TRBV11-2 with TRBJ2-1; TRBD1 matches 11 bases. Germline CDR1 reads SGHAT; CDR2 reads FQNNGV. The CDR3 sequence is 17 residues long. V was clipped by 1 base and J by 4 bases; unmatched bases: 6.

V usage is TRBV5-5 and J usage is TRBJ2-2; 7 bases line up with TRBD1. CDR3 length: 15 amino acids. Per germline, CDR1 SGHKS and CDR2 YYEKEE (reference sequence). The ends lost 4 bases at V and 5 bases at J; junction bases unmatched: 8. The CDR3 nucleotides are TGTGCCAGCAGCCCGGGGACAGAGAGGACCGGGGAGCTGTTTTTT. Translated: CASSPGTERTGELFF.

V and J are TRBV5-1 and TRBJ2-3; 12 bases are a match to TRBD2. The germline gives CDR1 SGHRS, CDR2 YFSETQ. The CDR3 extends over 16 amino acids. V lost 4 bases and J lost 5; bases outside the gene matches: 8. The CDR3 here is CASSPEPSGGEDTQYF. The CDR3 nucleotides read TGCGCCAGCAGCCCCGAGCCTAGCGGGGGGGAAGATACGCAGTATTTT.

This rearrangement joins TRBV19 to TRBJ2-7; 9 bases line up with TRBD1. The ends lost 6 bases at V and 3 bases at J; junction bases unmatched: 0. CDR1 and CDR2 from the germline V gene are LNHDA and SQIVND (reference sequence). The CDR3 extends over 12 amino acids. The CDR3: CASRGQGYEQYF. In nucleotides, the CDR3 is TGTGCCAGTAGGGGACAGGGCTACGAGCAGTACTTC.

The chain carries TRBV7-9 and TRBJ2-3; 10 nucleotides match TRBD2. From germline, CDR1 is SEHNR and CDR2 FQNEAQ (reference sequence). Trimming removed 4 bases from V and 5 bases from J; junction bases left unmatched: 3. The CDR3 covers 14 residues. CDR3 in DNA: TGTGCCAGCAGCTCTAGCGGGGGCGGAGATACGCAGTATTTT. Translation: CASSSSGGGDTQYF.

CDR3 in DNA: TGCGCCAGCAGTCAAAAGGACAGGGATTTGAACACTGAAGCTTTCTTT. Its translation is CASSQKDRDLNTEAFF. This chain joins TRBV23-1 and TRBJ1-1, with TRBD1 matching over 8 bases. TRBV23-1 is reported as an ORF; its role is uncertain. With V trimmed by 2 bases and J by 0 bases, 5 bases remained unmatched. The CDR3 length is 16 residues.

V usage is TRBV2 and J usage is TRBJ2-2; D possibly corresponds to TRBD2 (6 bases). V lost 7 bases and J 6 bases, leaving 12 bases between the germline ends. The germline gives CDR1 SNHLY, CDR2 FYNNEI. The CDR3 has 13 residues. DNA for the CDR3: TGTGCCAGCACCAGCCCGGGGGCCGGGGAGCTGTTTTTT. Translated, it gives CASTSPGAGELFF.

The V gene is TRBV9, the J gene TRBJ2-3, with 10 bases fitting TRBD2. The CDR3 consists of 17 residues. Germline CDR1 SGDLS, CDR2 YYNGEE. V lost 4 bases, J lost 3 bases, and 11 bases stayed unmatched. The CDR3 loop is CASSPRGSGRITDTQYF. The CDR3 DNA reads TGTGCCAGCAGCCCCCGGGGTAGCGGGAGGATAACAGATACGCAGTATTTT. The complete variable domain, with remaining parts taken from reference TRBV9 and TRBJ2-3, reads DSGVTQTPKHLITATGQRVTLRCSPRSGDLSVYWYQQSLDQGLQFLIQYYNGEERAKGNILERFSAQQFPDLHSELNLSSLELGDSALYFCASSPRGSGRITDTQYFGPGTRLTVL.

Concerning this clone: Within the sample, other DNA sequences also encode this same CDR3. The rearrangement joins TRBV2 to TRBJ1-1, with no clear D. The CDR3 has 15 amino acids. The ends were cut back, 7 bases at V and 0 bases at J, with 15 bases in the middle. Germline CDR1 is SNHLY and CDR2 is FYNNEI. CDR3 coding DNA: TGTGCCAGCAAGGGCAGGAGACTAATGAACACTGAAGCTTTCTTT. This sequence encodes CASKGRRLMNTEAFF.

This chain joins TRBV9 and TRBJ2-7, with 11 bases aligning to TRBD2. CDR3 length equals 14 residues. Trimming removed 6 bases from V and 2 bases from J; junction bases left unmatched: 4. Germline CDR1 is SGDLS and CDR2 is YYNGEE. CDR3 amino acids: CASTPSGRTYEQYF. As DNA, the CDR3 is TGTGCCAGCACCCCTAGCGGGAGGACCTACGAGCAGTACTTC.

The rearrangement joins TRBV5-5 to TRBJ1-2; TRBD1 matches 8 bases. CDR1 SGHKS and CDR2 YYEKEE come from the germline V gene (reference sequence). V was pared by 4 bases and J by 8 bases, with 7 bases of the junction left unmatched. This CDR3 comprises 13 residues. CDR3 nucleotides: TGTGCCAGCAGCACGACAGGGGCCTACGGCTACACCTTC. This translates into CASSTTGAYGYTF.

This clone has more than one count but fewer than ten. This chain links TRBV10-2 with TRBJ1-5; the D is unclear. CDR3 length equals 14 residues. The germline V and J ends were trimmed by 0 bases and 4 bases, with 7 bases remaining between them. The V gene's germline CDR1 is WSHSY and CDR2 SAAADI. CDR3 DNA: TGCGCCAGCAGTGAGTCGGCAGAAAATCAGCCCCAGCATTTT. It yields the protein CASSESAENQPQHF.

J is TRBJ1-1 and V is TRBV30, with D unresolved. CDR1 and CDR2 (germline): GTSNPN, SVGIG (reference sequence). V gave up 1 base and J gave up 2 bases, with 20 bases separating them. The CDR3 loop spans 17 amino acids. Here the CDR3 reads CAWSAIAARSTNTEAFF. The CDR3 nucleotides read TGTGCCTGGAGTGCAATCGCAGCGAGATCCACAAACACTGAAGCTTTCTTT.

This clone was found a few times. V and J are TRBV5-4 and TRBJ1-1; 8 bases map to TRBD1. Germline V gene data show CDR1 as SGHNT and CDR2 as YYREEE (reference sequence). J was trimmed by 6 bases and V by 4 bases; bases with no gene match: 11. This CDR3 has 15 amino acids. The CDR3 coding sequence is TGTGCCAGCAGCCTAACGACAGGGGATGGGGCTGAAGCTTTCTTT. This codes for CASSLTTGDGAEAFF. The variable domain in full, with the rest retrieved from reference TRBV5-4 and TRBJ1-1, is ETGVTQSPTHLIKTRGQQVTLRCSSQSGHNTVSWYQQALGQGPQFIFQYYREEENGRGNFPPRFSGLQFPNYSSELNVNALELDDSALYLCASSLTTGDGAEAFFGQGTRLTVV.

The chain has TRBV9 and TRBJ2-7; TRBD2 aligns across 7 bases. The CDR3 contains 14 residues. Looked up from germline, CDR1 is SGDLS and CDR2 is YYNGEE. Losses at the gene ends were 0 bases for V and 4 bases for J; bases not matched to a gene: 4. CDR3: CASSVGGGPYEQYF. As DNA, the CDR3 is TGTGCCAGCAGCGTAGGCGGGGGACCTTACGAGCAGTACTTC.

V and J are TRBV6-1 and TRBJ2-7; 8 bases line up with TRBD1. The V gene end was trimmed by 7 bases and the J gene end by 2 bases; junction bases not matched to a gene: 7. Per the germline V gene, CDR1 is MNHNS and CDR2 is SASEGT. This CDR3 comprises 14 residues. The CDR3 DNA sequence: TGTGCCAGCACCAGGGACAGGATAACCTACGAGCAGTACTTC. Amino acids: CASTRDRITYEQYF.

The V call is TRBV4-1, the J call TRBJ2-3; TRBD1 agrees at 9 bases. The ends lost 4 bases at V and 5 bases at J; junction bases unmatched: 10. The germline V gene has CDR1 MGHRA and CDR2 YSYEKL. The CDR3 sequence is 16 residues long. Written as DNA, the CDR3 is TGCGCCAGCAGCCCAACCGGGACAGGGAATGTAGATACGCAGTATTTT. This translates into CASSPTGTGNVDTQYF.